The source of this TCR beta chain is a study of cytomegalovirus exposure and HLA in healthy donors. V gave up 1 base and J gave up 2 bases, with 12 bases separating them. CDR3 length: 15 residues. Germline CDR1 reads MNHNS; CDR2 reads SASEGT. Details on this clone: As yet, its antigen is unknown.

The PCR ran on 60 Vbeta and 13 Jbeta primers. Authors' analysis steps: Some 11 million of the 80 million or so unique TCR beta chains counted in a later analysis were shared. TCRdb's copy holds only in-frame clones and misses some; the assay was immunoSEQ multiplex PCR. From that table come the V and J calls and clone size; the DNA was used to work out D and trimming. Of under 200,000 clones detected, 60% to 80% appear once; the ten largest clones hold roughly 3.6%. Study findings and constraints: The later analysis indicated that the majority of CMV-associated TCR beta chains appeared HLA-restricted. The presence/absence work took it that sequencing depth was about the same across donors. Previous analysis showed most TCR beta V segments were productive about 87% or about 30% of the time.

The chain employs TRBV6-1 and TRBJ2-7, with D unclear. The TCR comes from a man younger than 40 in good health and CMV-seropositive. The sequenced sample was PBMCs. CDR3 nucleotide sequence: TGTGCCAGCAGTGAAGGCCCCGGAGAGGCCTACGAGCAGTACTTC. Its translation is CASSEGPGEAYEQYF.